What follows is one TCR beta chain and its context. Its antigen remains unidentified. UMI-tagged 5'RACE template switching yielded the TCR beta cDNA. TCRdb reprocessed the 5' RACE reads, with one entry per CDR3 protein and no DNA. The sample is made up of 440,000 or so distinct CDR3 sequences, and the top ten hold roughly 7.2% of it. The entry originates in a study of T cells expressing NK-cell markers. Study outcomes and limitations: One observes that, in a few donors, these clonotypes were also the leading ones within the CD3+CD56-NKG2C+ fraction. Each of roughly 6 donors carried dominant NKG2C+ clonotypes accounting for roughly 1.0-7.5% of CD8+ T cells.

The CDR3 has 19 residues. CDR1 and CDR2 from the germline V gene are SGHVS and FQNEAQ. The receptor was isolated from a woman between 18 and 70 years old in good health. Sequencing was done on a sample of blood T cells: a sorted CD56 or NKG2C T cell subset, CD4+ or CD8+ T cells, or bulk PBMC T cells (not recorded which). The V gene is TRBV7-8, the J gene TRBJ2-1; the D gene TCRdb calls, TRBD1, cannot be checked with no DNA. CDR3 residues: CASSLPEGRTGSSYNEQFF.